What follows describes a single T cell receptor beta chain. Its antigen is not known. At one end, the junction sequence differs from germline, possibly due to a read error. The same CDR3 is also encoded by other DNA sequences in this sample. Samples came from healthy bone marrow donors. This sample was taken from a study of cytomegalovirus exposure and HLA in healthy donors. Study at large: Earlier sequencing of some 190 million T cells yielded 120 million or so unique TCR beta sequences. Points from the study as a whole: The likely origin of a cluster of highly shared sequence variants was a sequencing artifact. In vitro confirmation showed three CMV-associated chains to be CMV antigen specific.

CDR1 is MNHNS, CDR2 SASEGT, per germline. The CDR3 is 12 amino acids. PCR involved 60 Vbeta and 13 Jbeta primers. The repertoire was sequenced with immunoSEQ multiplex PCR; TCRdb's copy has only in-frame clones and lacks some. The sample yields 210,000 or so clones, roughly 84% seen once. The sequence was collected from a girl aged 10-17 years in good health and CMV-seronegative. The sample consisted of PBMCs. The chain carries TRBV6-1 and TRBJ1-5; no clear D gene. This CDR3 is CASRTGNQPQHF. In DNA form, the CDR3 reads TGCGCCAGCCGAACGGGGAATCAGCCCCAGCATTTT.